This T cell receptor beta chain originates from a study of OX40 agonist ivuxolimab in advanced cancers. Study-level background: Three dose-escalation patients had partial responses: one with hepatocellular carcinoma and two with cutaneous melanoma.

Germline V gene sequence: CDR1 WSHSY, CDR2 SAAADI. This CDR3 is built from 16 residues. V lost 0 bases, J lost 3 bases, and 15 bases lay in between. Generated by immunoSEQ multiplex PCR, the TCRdb table keeps only in-frame clones and is missing some. The sample has about 26,000 clones, about 74% seen once; the top ten hold 11% to 15%. The study, taken as a whole, reports: By week 6 at 0.1 to 3.0 mg/kg, blood CD4+ and CD8+ T cells had expanded clonally.

This clone was counted a single time. What it binds is unknown. This chain uses TRBV10-2 with TRBJ2-7; weak D call: TRBD1 (6 bases). The receptor was isolated from an adult with an advanced solid tumor such as melanoma, head and neck, liver or kidney cancer. The sample here was CD4+ or CD8+ T cells sorted from blood, taken in a trial of the OX40 agonist ivuxolimab. CDR3 sequence reads: CASSESYGTQLYEQYF. The CDR3 bases are TGCGCCAGCAGTGAGTCCTACGGGACACAACTCTACGAGCAGTACTTC.